These 30 T cell receptor beta chains originate from one sample sequenced in a study of OX40 agonist ivuxolimab in advanced cancers. Using immunoSEQ multiplex PCR, the repertoire was profiled, and TCRdb retains in-frame clones only, with some absent. The sample yields 20,000 to 30,000 clones, 60% to 80% seen once. The sequenced sample was CD4+ or CD8+ T cells sorted from blood, obtained in a trial of the OX40 agonist ivuxolimab. The receptor set was obtained from an adult with an advanced solid tumor such as melanoma, head and neck, liver or kidney cancer.

V gene TRBV30 combines with J gene TRBJ1-6; no firm D call. The germline gives CDR1 GTSNPN, CDR2 SVGIG (reference sequence). The CDR3 sequence is 14 residues long. The germline V and J ends were trimmed by 2 bases and 8 bases, with 13 bases remaining between them. The CDR3 DNA is TGTGCCTGGAGTCAAGGTCCGTCGGATTCACCCCTCCACTTT. Residues: CAWSQGPSDSPLHF.

This chain joins TRBV19 and TRBJ1-2; D is ambiguous. The germline V gene has CDR1 LNHDA and CDR2 SQIVND (reference sequence). Between the trimmed V and J ends, which lost 6 bases and 4 bases, there was a span of 15 bases. The CDR3 consists of 14 residues. CDR3 DNA: TGTGCCAGTAGCTCCTCGTCGGGTTTCTATGGCTACACCTTC. Translating gives CASSSSSGFYGYTF.

The J gene is TRBJ2-1, the V gene TRBV12-5, with unresolved D. CDR1 is LGHNT, CDR2 FRNRAP, per germline. The CDR3 runs to 13 residues. V was pared by 0 bases and J by 7 bases, with 7 bases between. CDR3 sequence reads: CASGLVNQNEQFF. In nucleotides, the CDR3 is TGTGCTAGTGGTTTGGTAAACCAGAATGAGCAGTTCTTC.

The chain links TRBV6-5 to TRBJ2-3; 7 bases align to TRBD2. This CDR3 comprises 15 residues. Germline CDR1 is MNHEY and CDR2 is SVGAGI. J lost 6 bases, V lost 6 bases, and 12 bases had no gene match. CDR3 amino acids: CASSTLAPVRDTQYF. The CDR3 DNA is TGTGCCAGCAGCACACTAGCGCCGGTTAGGGATACGCAGTATTTT.

The genes are TRBV27 and TRBJ2-3, with D maybe TRBD2 (5 bases). V lost 6 bases to trimming and J lost 0 bases, with 22 bases between them. The germline gives CDR1 MNHEY, CDR2 SMNVEV (reference sequence). The CDR3 spans 18 residues. The CDR3 bases are TGTGCCAGCAGACTTAGGCCCGCGCTGCGGGCCAGCACAGATACGCAGTATTTT. This translates into CASRLRPALRASTDTQYF.

This clone was observed a single time. This chain uses TRBV15 with TRBJ1-4; D unclear. Germline values: CDR1 LNHNV, CDR2 YYDKDF (reference sequence). V was cut by 3 bases and J by 0 bases, with 11 bases left in between. The CDR3 length is 16 residues. This chain's CDR3 is CATSSSGGATNEKLFF. DNA for the CDR3: TGTGCCACCAGCAGCTCTGGCGGTGCAACTAATGAAAAACTGTTTTTT.

This chain links TRBV7-9 with TRBJ2-2; D possibly uses TRBD1 or TRBD2 (5 bases each). This CDR3 spans 14 amino acids. Germline CDR1 and CDR2: SEHNR and FQNEAQ (reference sequence). The V gene lost 2 bases and the J gene lost 8 bases, with 12 bases spanning the gap. In DNA form, the CDR3 reads TGTGCCAGCAGCTTAACTAGGGGCGAAGGGGAGCTGTTTTTT. Translated, it gives CASSLTRGEGELFF.

The chain combines TRBV10-3 with TRBJ1-5; a possible D gene is TRBD1 (5 bases). Trimming removed 6 bases from V and 2 bases from J, with 14 bases in between. The CDR3 has 15 amino acids. Per the germline V gene, CDR1 is ENHRY and CDR2 is SYGVKD. The CDR3 sequence is CAISTGGSGNQPQHF. The CDR3 coding sequence is TGTGCCATCAGCACGGGGGGTTCTGGCAATCAGCCCCAGCATTTT.

This clone was observed a few times. The chain couples TRBV30 to TRBJ1-5, with 9 bases that match TRBD1. The V segment lost 2 bases and the J segment 7 bases; nucleotides outside the gene matches: 6. The CDR3 has 14 amino acids. The germline gives CDR1 GTSNPN, CDR2 SVGIG (reference sequence). CDR3 nucleotides: TGTGCCTGGAGTACAGGGACAGGGAGGCAGCCCCAGCATTTT. Amino acids: CAWSTGTGRQPQHF.

The chain joins TRBV10-2 to TRBJ2-7; D ambiguous. The CDR3 runs to 13 residues. Germline assignment: CDR1 WSHSY and CDR2 SAAADI. Deletions cut 4 bases from V and 3 bases from J, with 10 bases between. The CDR3 DNA follows: TGCGCCAGCAGTGGAGTCAGCCGCTACGAGCAGTACTTC. Its protein is CASSGVSRYEQYF.

The chain links TRBV7-9 to TRBJ1-5; 10 bases agree with TRBD1. V lost 4 bases and J lost 7; bases outside the gene matches: 7. CDR3 length: 15 residues. CDR1 is SEHNR and CDR2 is FQNEAQ in the germline V gene (reference sequence). The CDR3 nucleotides are TGTGCCAGCAGCTCAGGGGGGACAGGGGACCAGCCCCAGCATTTT. This encodes CASSSGGTGDQPQHF.

This clone was detected once. V usage is TRBV5-4 and J usage is TRBJ1-1; the D is unclear. CDR1 and CDR2 (germline): SGHNT, YYREEE (reference sequence). Deletions cut 2 bases from V and 3 bases from J, with 14 bases between. This CDR3 contains 15 residues. The CDR3 reads CASSFTRREDTEAFF. In nucleotides, the CDR3 is TGTGCCAGCAGCTTTACAAGGCGGGAGGACACTGAAGCTTTCTTT.

This chain connects TRBV10-3 to TRBJ2-3; TRBD1 is a possible D gene (6 bases). The V and J ends lost 10 bases and 2 bases respectively, with 19 bases between them. The CDR3 sequence is 15 residues long. Germline V gives CDR1 ENHRY, CDR2 SYGVKD. CDR3 in DNA: TGTGCCACCGAGCAGATCCGGGACACCACAGATACGCAGTATTTT. It yields the protein CATEQIRDTTDTQYF.

The chain recombines TRBV10-1 with TRBJ1-1; the match to TRBD1 covers 7 bases. Germline V gene sequence: CDR1 WNHNN, CDR2 SYGVQD (reference sequence). The V segment lost 6 bases and the J segment 3 bases; nucleotides outside the gene matches: 7. The CDR3 is 14 residues long. CDR3 amino acids: CASREGARDTEAFF. For the CDR3, the DNA is TGCGCCAGCAGAGAGGGGGCAAGGGACACTGAAGCTTTCTTT.

The chain is built from TRBV30 and TRBJ1-5; the D is unclear. The V gene's germline CDR1 is GTSNPN and CDR2 SVGIG (reference sequence). The V end lost 2 bases, the J end lost 6 bases, and 11 bases lay between the germline ends. The CDR3 has 13 residues. The CDR3 DNA reads as TGTGCCTGGAGTCCAGAAGGGAGTCAGCCCCAGCATTTT. This translates into CAWSPEGSQPQHF. The full variable domain, completed using reference TRBV30 and TRBJ1-5, is SQTIHQWPATLVQPVGSPLSLECTVEGTSNPNLYWYRQAAGRGLQLLFYSVGIGQISSEVPQNLSASRPQDRQFILSSKKLLLSDSGFYLCAWSPEGSQPQHFGDGTRLSIL.

This clone was detected a few times. This chain joins TRBV25-1 and TRBJ2-3; 8 positions agree with TRBD1. The CDR3 is 18 amino acids. In germline, CDR1 is MGHDK, CDR2 SYGVNS. V was clipped by 3 bases and J by 0 bases; unmatched bases: 11. This chain's CDR3 is CASSDIQGGSLSTDTQYF. The CDR3, as DNA: TGTGCCAGCAGTGATATACAGGGGGGTTCTCTGAGCACAGATACGCAGTATTTT.

The rearrangement uses TRBV5-5 and TRBJ2-1; no firm D call. Per germline, CDR1 SGHKS and CDR2 YYEKEE (reference sequence). The V and J ends lost 3 bases and 4 bases respectively, with 5 bases between them. The CDR3 is 12 amino acids. As DNA, the CDR3 is TGTGCCAGCAGCTCCCATTACAATGAGCAGTTCTTC. Residues: CASSSHYNEQFF.

The chain uses TRBV21-1 and TRBJ1-5; the D call in the table, TRBD1, was not verified against the DNA. TRBV21-1 is termed a pseudogene. CDR3 length equals 16 residues. CDR3 DNA: TGTGCCAGCAGCGTTGGGGGGACAGTGAGCAATCAGCCCCAGCATTTT. Translating gives CASSVGGTVSNQPQHF.

The chain joins TRBV5-8 to TRBJ2-1; TRBD1 agrees at 7 bases. Germline V lookup: CDR1 SGHTS, CDR2 YDEGEE. The CDR3 covers 17 residues. V shed 4 bases and J 6 bases; nucleotides not matched to a gene: 16. The CDR3 protein is CASSLKRGYRDSNEQFF. CDR3 coding DNA: TGTGCCAGCAGCCTTAAACGAGGTTACCGGGACAGCAATGAGCAGTTCTTC.

This clone was seen just once. The rearrangement links TRBV30 to TRBJ2-1; 8 bases fit TRBD1. Trimming removed 2 bases from V and 6 bases from J; junction bases left unmatched: 6. There are 14 residues in the CDR3. Looked up from germline, CDR1 is GTSNPN and CDR2 is SVGIG (reference sequence). CDR3: CAWSKDRAFNEQFF. In DNA, the CDR3 is TGTGCCTGGAGTAAGGACAGGGCTTTCAATGAGCAGTTCTTC.

This clone was detected only a few times. This chain uses TRBV10-3 with TRBJ2-2, with 11 positions matching TRBD2. V dropped 6 bases and J dropped 1; count of bases not matched to a gene: 4. Germline values: CDR1 ENHRY, CDR2 SYGVKD. There are 16 residues in the CDR3. CDR3 sequence reads: CAISPGTSGNTGELFF. CDR3 DNA: TGTGCCATCAGCCCGGGGACTAGCGGGAACACCGGGGAGCTGTTTTTT.

The rearrangement links TRBV5-1 to TRBJ1-5; 8 nucleotides match TRBD1. V lost 0 bases, J lost 6 bases, and 5 bases stayed unmatched. The CDR3 contains 15 residues. The germline CDR1 and CDR2 sequences are SGHRS and YFSETQ. The CDR3 DNA reads TGCGCCAGCAGCTTGGAGCAGGGGGCGGGTCAGCCCCAGCATTTT. Its translation is CASSLEQGAGQPQHF.

V gene TRBV6-5 combines with J gene TRBJ1-5; D not resolved. The CDR3 is 13 residues long. V was clipped by 5 bases and J by 0 bases, with 5 bases between them. Germline CDR1 reads MNHEY; CDR2 reads SVGAGI. CDR3 in amino acids: CASSRYSNQPQHF. In nucleotides, the CDR3 is TGTGCCAGCAGTCGGTATAGCAATCAGCCCCAGCATTTT.

The rearrangement links TRBV11-2 to TRBJ1-3; D gene ambiguous. V lost 1 base and J 3 bases, leaving 7 bases between the germline ends. This CDR3 is 14 amino acids long. Germline V lookup: CDR1 SGHAT, CDR2 FQNNGV. In DNA, the CDR3 is TGTGCCAGCAGCTTAGGTAGTAGTGGAAACACCATATATTTT. Amino acids: CASSLGSSGNTIYF.

This clone was detected once. The V and J genes are TRBV6-4 and TRBJ1-1, with a possible D match to TRBD1 (6 bases). The length of the CDR3 is 15 residues. Germline lookup yields CDR1 MRHNA and CDR2 SNTAGT. Trimming pared 2 bases from V and 4 bases from J, leaving 14 bases between. CDR3 sequence: CASSDEQGGSTEAFF. Written as DNA, the CDR3 is TGTGCCAGCAGTGACGAACAGGGTGGGAGCACTGAAGCTTTCTTT.

This sequence joins TRBV10-2 and TRBJ2-2; D possibly matches TRBD1 or TRBD2 (7 bases each). This CDR3 has 16 residues. V lost 6 bases, J lost 3 bases, and 17 bases lay in between. Germline V gene lookup returns CDR1 WSHSY and CDR2 SAAADI. CDR3 sequence reads: CASSQGGGFYTGELFF. The CDR3 DNA reads TGCGCCAGCAGCCAGGGAGGGGGCTTTTACACCGGGGAGCTGTTTTTT.

The V gene is TRBV5-4, the J gene TRBJ1-5, with TRBD1 identical over 11 bases. The CDR3 spans 16 residues. J gave up 4 bases and V 4 bases, and 7 bases lay outside the gene matches. Germline assignment: CDR1 SGHNT and CDR2 YYREEE (reference sequence). CDR3 nucleotides: TGTGCCAGCAGCCAAGAGCGGGACAGGGGGAATCAGCCCCAGCATTTT. Translated, it gives CASSQERDRGNQPQHF.

This chain joins TRBV5-4 and TRBJ2-7; D is possibly TRBD2 (7 bases). The CDR3 runs 16 residues. The germline V gene has CDR1 SGHNT and CDR2 YYREEE (reference sequence). V lost 4 bases and J lost 1, with 18 bases in between. The CDR3 protein is CASSPRGGGLSYEQYF. As DNA, the CDR3 is TGTGCCAGCAGCCCGCGGGGCGGGGGCCTTTCCTACGAGCAGTACTTC.

This clone was detected only a few times. The CDR3, as DNA: TGTGCCAGCAGTAAAGGACAGGGTAATATTCAGCCCCAGCATTTT. As protein: CASSKGQGNIQPQHF. This rearrangement joins TRBV27 to TRBJ1-5; 8 bases map to TRBD1. This CDR3 contains 15 residues. CDR1 is MNHEY and CDR2 is SMNVEV in the germline V gene (reference sequence). Germline trimming cut 5 bases from V and 6 bases from J; bases unmatched to any gene: 9.

The rearrangement joins TRBV11-2 to TRBJ2-5, with D hard to call. Trimming stripped 5 bases from V and 5 bases from J, with 21 bases between. Germline V CDR1 and CDR2: SGHAT, FQNNGV. The CDR3 covers 16 residues. CDR3 protein: CASSGLGQARRETQYF. The DNA of the CDR3 is TGTGCCAGCAGCGGGTTAGGGCAGGCCAGGCGGGAGACCCAGTACTTC.